Each of the 23 T cell receptor beta chains below was sequenced from the same sample in a study of T cells in localized non-small cell lung cancer. This table comes from immunoSEQ multiplex PCR, and its TCRdb copy is limited to in-frame clones, with some not included. The sample has roughly 7,000 clones, under 30% seen once; the top ten hold just over 3.5%. Sample: lung tumor tissue, taken before any cancer treatment. The receptors stem from a man between 40 and 70 years old with stage III squamous cell lung carcinoma.

The V and J genes are TRBV28 and TRBJ1-3, with 12 bases lining up with TRBD1. The J segment lost 1 base and the V segment lost 6 bases, leaving 10 bases of the junction unmatched. This CDR3 is 18 amino acids long. Germline V gene lookup returns CDR1 MDHEN and CDR2 SYDVKM. CDR3 nucleotides: TGTGCCAGCAGACGTGGGACAGGGGGCACCATTTCTGGAAACACCATATATTTT. Translated: CASRRGTGGTISGNTIYF. The whole variable domain, remainder taken from reference TRBV28 and TRBJ1-3, is DVKVTQSSRYLVKRTGEKVFLECVQDMDHENMFWYRQDPGLGLRLIYFSYDVKMKEKGDIPEGYSVSREKKERFSLILESASTNQTSMYLCASRRGTGGTISGNTIYFGEGSWLTVV.

This clone was seen only a few times. The rearrangement uses TRBV11-3 and TRBJ2-7; unclear D gene. With 4 bases removed from V and 2 bases from J, the gap between germline ends came to 15 bases. In germline, CDR1 is SGHNT, CDR2 YENEEA. CDR3 length: 15 residues. The CDR3 sequence: CASSWGVSATYEQYF. The CDR3, as DNA: TGTGCCAGCAGCTGGGGTGTAAGCGCCACCTACGAGCAGTACTTC.

This clone has only a few counts. The V gene is TRBV6-8, the J gene TRBJ1-5; D ambiguous. This CDR3 contains 16 residues. Trimming removed 5 bases at V and 2 bases at J, with 16 bases between. In germline, CDR1 is MNHGY, CDR2 SAAAGT. CDR3 residues: CASSEARAPGNQPQHF. The CDR3 DNA reads TGTGCCAGCAGTGAGGCAAGGGCTCCTGGCAATCAGCCCCAGCATTTT.

The table lists this clone with a few counts. The rearrangement uses TRBV6-8 and TRBJ2-1; D might be TRBD2 (6 bases). The CDR3 is made up of 13 amino acids. Trimming removed 7 bases from V and 11 bases from J, with 18 bases in between. CDR1 is MNHGY and CDR2 is SAAAGT in the germline V gene. The CDR3 nucleotides are TGTGCCAGCACCCTGGGACTGAAGGACAAGCAGTTCTTC. Its translation: CASTLGLKDKQFF.

This clone was seen a handful of times. V usage is TRBV28 and J usage is TRBJ2-5, with a possible D match to TRBD1 (5 bases). V was cut by 2 bases and J by 4 bases, with 5 bases left in between. CDR3 length equals 12 residues. Germline CDR1 is MDHEN and CDR2 is SYDVKM. The CDR3 region has the DNA TGTGCCAGCAGTTTAACAGGAGAGACCCAGTACTTC. It specifies CASSLTGETQYF.

This clone was detected only once. CDR3 amino acids: CAASYYAVSSYNEQFF. CDR3 DNA: TGTGCCGCAAGCTATTACGCGGTGAGCTCCTACAATGAGCAGTTCTTC. J is TRBJ2-1 and V is TRBV28; unclear D gene. The V end was cut by 11 bases, the J end by 0 bases, with 20 bases between. CDR1 and CDR2 from the germline V gene are MDHEN and SYDVKM. The CDR3 loop spans 16 amino acids.

This chain links TRBV6-8 with TRBJ1-1; 7 bases align to TRBD1. This CDR3 spans 14 amino acids. Germline V gene sequence: CDR1 MNHGY, CDR2 SAAAGT. V shed 0 bases, J shed 5 bases, and the junction held 3 bases outside the gene matches. The DNA of the CDR3 is TGTGCCAGCAGTTACTCGAGGGGGCAAACTGAAGCTTTCTTT. Protein product: CASSYSRGQTEAFF.

This chain connects TRBV29-1 to TRBJ2-7, with a tentative D call TRBD1 (7 bases). CDR3 length equals 12 residues. V lost 7 bases and J lost 4, with 14 bases in between. Germline V gene lookup returns CDR1 SQVTM and CDR2 ANQGSEA. CDR3 protein: CSAAQGRYEQYF. CDR3 nucleotides: TGCAGCGCCGCACAGGGGAGGTACGAGCAGTACTTC.

V usage is TRBV11-3 and J usage is TRBJ1-6, with 9 bases matching TRBD1. Germline CDR1 SGHNT, CDR2 YENEEA. This CDR3 contains 16 residues. V shed 3 bases, J shed 10 bases, and the junction held 10 bases outside the gene matches. The CDR3 nucleotides read TGTGCCAGCAGCTTGGGGGCGGGACAGGGAAGATCACCCCTCCACTTT. Its protein is CASSLGAGQGRSPLHF.

The genes are TRBV11-3 and TRBJ2-3, with 7 bases matching TRBD2. This CDR3 is built from 15 residues. Germline V lookup: CDR1 SGHNT, CDR2 YENEEA. Germline trimming cut 1 base from V and 1 base from J; bases unmatched to any gene: 2. CDR3 in amino acids: CASSLVGGGTDTQYF. The CDR3 DNA is TGTGCCAGCAGCTTAGTTGGGGGGGGCACAGATACGCAGTATTTT.

The chain recombines TRBV9 with TRBJ2-3, with D maybe TRBD2 (5 bases). The CDR3 extends over 13 amino acids. Germline loops: CDR1 SGDLS, CDR2 YYNGEE. V lost 2 bases, J lost 7 bases, and 11 bases lay in between. DNA for the CDR3: TGTGCCAGCAGCGTCCCTAGCCGCAATACGCAGTATTTT. It codes for CASSVPSRNTQYF.

The chain links TRBV10-2 to TRBJ2-7; 9 nucleotides agree with TRBD1. Germline V gene data show CDR1 as WSHSY and CDR2 as SAAADI. With V trimmed by 4 bases and J by 6 bases, 7 bases remained unmatched. The CDR3 spans 14 residues. CDR3 sequence: CASSAGQGGGEQYF. The CDR3 DNA sequence: TGCGCCAGCAGTGCGGGACAGGGAGGTGGCGAGCAGTACTTC.

V gene TRBV5-1 combines with J gene TRBJ2-7; D could derive from TRBD1 or TRBD2 (5 bases each). The CDR3 consists of 14 residues. V lost 1 base, J lost 5 bases, and 13 bases lay in between. CDR1 is SGHRS, CDR2 YFSETQ, per germline. The CDR3 here is CASSLTQGAHEQYF. The CDR3 DNA sequence: TGCGCCAGCAGCTTGACCCAGGGAGCCCACGAGCAGTACTTC.

The chain uses TRBV11-3 and TRBJ1-2; D perhaps matches TRBD1 (6 bases). V shed 3 bases and J shed 0 bases, with 14 bases lying between them. Germline V CDR1 and CDR2: SGHNT, YENEEA. The CDR3 is 16 amino acids. The CDR3: CASSLEGHRSNYGYTF. CDR3 bases: TGTGCCAGCAGCTTGGAGGGACATCGGTCTAACTATGGCTACACCTTC.

This clone was detected only a few times. The chain uses TRBV9 and TRBJ2-4; tentatively, D is TRBD1 (5 bases). The length of the CDR3 is 14 residues. The germline V gene has CDR1 SGDLS and CDR2 YYNGEE. Trimming took 3 bases from V and 4 from J, leaving 11 bases between them. Here the CDR3 reads CASSGTLRKNIQYF. CDR3 coding DNA: TGTGCCAGCAGCGGGACACTACGAAAAAACATTCAGTACTTC.

This chain links TRBV11-3 with TRBJ2-2; D not resolved. The V end lost 3 bases, the J end lost 4 bases, and 9 bases lay between the germline ends. The CDR3 runs 14 residues. In germline, CDR1 is SGHNT, CDR2 YENEEA. The DNA of the CDR3 is TGTGCCAGCAGCTTCAGGCAGACCACCGGGGAGCTGTTTTTT. Protein: CASSFRQTTGELFF. The variable domain in full, completed from reference TRBV11-3 and TRBJ2-2, reads EAGVVQSPRYKIIEKKQPVAFWCNPISGHNTLYWYLQNLGQGPELLIRYENEEAVDDSQLPKDRFSAERLKGVDSTLKIQPAELGDSAVYLCASSFRQTTGELFFGEGSRLTVL.

This clone has more than one count but fewer than ten. This CDR3 reads CAWSRKGERTLHTEAFF. The CDR3 DNA is TGTGCCTGGAGCCGAAAAGGGGAGCGGACACTGCACACTGAAGCTTTCTTT. This chain joins TRBV30 and TRBJ1-1; a weak D match, TRBD1 (5 bases). Trimming took off 3 bases at V and 3 bases at J, with 23 bases between the two ends. Germline V gene lookup returns CDR1 GTSNPN and CDR2 SVGIG (reference sequence). There are 17 residues in the CDR3.

This clone has just one count. This chain links TRBV29-1 with TRBJ2-3; D is unresolved. This CDR3 spans 12 amino acids. Germline lookup yields CDR1 SQVTM and CDR2 ANQGSEA. V lost 3 bases and J 5 bases, leaving 9 bases between the germline ends. CDR3: CSVENFRDTQYF. The CDR3 bases are TGCAGCGTTGAGAACTTCCGAGATACGCAGTATTTT.

This clone was counted ten times or more. The CDR3 bases are TGTGCCAGCAGCTTGGACAGGGGGGACAATCAGCCCCAGCATTTT. Translation: CASSLDRGDNQPQHF. The V gene is TRBV11-3, the J gene TRBJ1-5, with 10 bases fitting TRBD1. J was trimmed by 3 bases and V by 3 bases; bases with no gene match: 2. The CDR3 consists of 15 residues. The germline gives CDR1 SGHNT, CDR2 YENEEA.

V and J are TRBV29-1 and TRBJ1-2, with D maybe TRBD1 (5 bases). The CDR3 loop spans 12 amino acids. Per germline, CDR1 SQVTM and CDR2 ANQGSEA. Trimming removed 4 bases from V and 6 bases from J, with 12 bases in between. DNA of the CDR3: TGCAGCGTTGCCGCAGGGAGAGATGGCTACACCTTC. It is translated as CSVAAGRDGYTF.

This clone appeared a few times. At one end the junction does not follow the germline gene, possibly because of a read error. The chain is built from TRBV6-8 and TRBJ2-7, with 9 nucleotides matching TRBD1. Germline V gene sequence: CDR1 MNHGY, CDR2 SAAAGT. The CDR3 is made up of 15 amino acids. Here the CDR3 DNA reads TGTGCCATCAGTGCGGGACAGGGTTCCCCACGCGAGCAGTACTTC. The encoded protein is CAISAGQGSPREQYF.

This clone was seen a few times. The chain is built from TRBV9 and TRBJ2-3; 7 bases fit TRBD1. Germline CDR1 and CDR2: SGDLS and YYNGEE. V was pared by 1 base and J by 5 bases, with 7 bases of the junction left unmatched. CDR3 length: 15 residues. CDR3 loop: CASSVPAGGLDTQYF. The DNA of the CDR3 is TGTGCCAGCAGCGTACCGGCAGGGGGTTTAGATACGCAGTATTTT.

This clone turned up a few times. This sequence joins TRBV28 and TRBJ2-1, with 7 bases lining up with TRBD1. From germline, CDR1 is MDHEN and CDR2 SYDVKM. The V and J ends lost 6 bases and 0 bases, in that order; junction bases with no gene match: 5. This CDR3 region has 15 residues. CDR3 protein: CASRPGQSSYNEQFF. Written as DNA, the CDR3 is TGTGCCAGCAGGCCGGGACAGAGCTCCTACAATGAGCAGTTCTTC.